These 32 T cell receptor beta chains share one sample of origin, sequenced in a study of blood T cells in healthy people across ages. Primed by a sample-barcoded 5' primer and a J-beta primer mix, a second PCR proceeded for roughly 6 to 12 cycles. TCRdb re-derived calls from the 5' RACE reads in MiXCR, one entry per CDR3 protein. The repertoire holds 700,000 to 850,000 distinct CDR3 sequences, roughly 50% seen once, with approximately 41% in the top ten. Sequencing was done on a sample of blood. The receptors shown here come from a man older than 75 in good health.

The gene calls are TRBV20-1 and TRBJ2-5; TRBD1 aligns across 7 bases. There are 11 residues in the CDR3. J gave up 13 bases and V 5 bases, and 10 bases lay outside the gene matches. Germline lookup yields CDR1 DFQATT and CDR2 SNEGSKA (reference sequence). CDR3 bases: TGCAGTGCTCCACGGACAGGCTTGGCGTACTTC. It codes for CSAPRTGLAYF.

The chain uses TRBV2 and TRBJ2-3; D not resolved. This CDR3 has 14 residues. V shed 2 bases and J shed 4 bases, with 10 bases lying between them. Germline V gene sequence: CDR1 SNHLY, CDR2 FYNNEI. Here the CDR3 reads CASSEQIPPDTQYF. CDR3 nucleotide sequence: TGTGCCAGCAGTGAACAGATCCCCCCAGATACGCAGTATTTT.

This clonotype was seen only once. Just one base apart from a much larger clone, this may be a read error. The chain employs TRBV2 and TRBJ2-5; 11 bases map to TRBD2. CDR3 length: 12 amino acids. Germline V gene sequence: CDR1 SNHLY, CDR2 FYNNEI. Trimming at V came to 10 bases and at J to 12 bases, leaving 10 bases not matched to a gene. The CDR3 coding sequence is TGTGCCATGGGACTAGCGGTCTACGAGAAGTACTTC. Its translation: CAMGLAVYEKYF.

The V call is TRBV6-6, the J call TRBJ2-5, with D unclear. This CDR3 contains 14 residues. Germline CDR1 and CDR2: MNHNY and SVGAGI (reference sequence). Trimming took 8 bases from V and 4 from J, leaving 17 bases between them. CDR3 nucleotide sequence: TGTGCCAGCCAGGATGACACACGCGCAGAGACCCAGTACTTC. As protein: CASQDDTRAETQYF.

A single count supports this clonotype. The rearrangement joins TRBV2 to TRBJ2-7; 7 nucleotides match TRBD1. V trimming: 5 bases; J trimming: 3 bases; junction bases outside the gene matches: 4. Per the germline V gene, CDR1 is SNHLY and CDR2 is FYNNEI. The CDR3 has 13 amino acids. CDR3: CASSRDSYYEQYF. The CDR3 DNA sequence: TGTGCCAGCAGTAGGGACAGTTACTACGAGCAGTACTTC.

This sequence joins TRBV3-1 and TRBJ1-5; 7 nucleotides match TRBD1. The CDR3 is 15 amino acids. Germline CDR1 and CDR2: LGHDT and YNNKEL (reference sequence). The junction had 2 bases not matched to a gene; V was cut back by 3 bases and J by 0 bases. CDR3 sequence (DNA): TGTGCCAGCAGCCACGGACAGGCTAGCAATCAGCCCCAGCATTTT. Its translation: CASSHGQASNQPQHF.

The chain couples TRBV13 to TRBJ1-2; no clear D. V shed 2 bases and J shed 2 bases, with 12 bases lying between them. The germline gives CDR1 PRHDT, CDR2 FYEKMQ (reference sequence). The CDR3 runs 15 residues. The CDR3 DNA reads as TGTGCCAGCAGCTTAACGGCAGGAGGGAACTATGGCTACACCTTC. It codes for CASSLTAGGNYGYTF.

This chain joins TRBV7-2 and TRBJ1-4; D is perhaps TRBD1 (5 bases). CDR3 size: 16 residues. Germline CDR1 and CDR2: SGHTA and FQGNSA. V lost 0 bases and J lost 8, with 16 bases in between. The CDR3 coding sequence is TGTGCCAGCAGCTTAGCCCGGAAAGGGGCGAGGGAAAAACTGTTTTTT. It is translated as CASSLARKGAREKLFF.

The chain carries TRBV20-1 and TRBJ2-4; TRBD2 aligns across 7 bases. Trimming removed 5 bases from V and 9 bases from J; junction bases left unmatched: 10. This CDR3 comprises 13 residues. Germline values: CDR1 DFQATT, CDR2 SNEGSKA (reference sequence). The DNA for the CDR3 is TGCAGTGCTCAGCGCCCGGGGGAGGGCATTCAGTACTTC. Protein sequence: CSAQRPGEGIQYF.

A note on this clonotype: The junction departs from the called germline gene at one end, perhaps through a read error. The V call is TRBV3-1, the J call TRBJ2-1, with D maybe TRBD2 (6 bases). The germline V gene encodes CDR1 LGHDT and CDR2 YNNKEL (reference sequence). The CDR3 contains 15 residues. This CDR3 reads CASSQTRGPHKEQFF. CDR3 sequence (DNA): TGTGCCAGCAGTCAGACTAGAGGTCCCCACAAGGAGCAGTTCTTC.

CDR3 nucleotide sequence: TGTGCCAGCAGCCCTTCCTCCCCGGGGGACATTCAGTACTTC. Its protein is CASSPSSPGDIQYF. V gene TRBV28 combines with J gene TRBJ2-7, with D possibly TRBD2 on 6 matching bases. The better agreement between TRBJ2-4 and the DNA end casts doubt on the J call. The germline V gene has CDR1 MDHEN and CDR2 SYDVKM. This CDR3 has 14 amino acids.

This clonotype has just one count. The V gene is TRBV27, the J gene TRBJ1-2; D may be TRBD1 (6 bases). V lost 10 bases to trimming and J lost 4 bases, with 13 bases between them. The CDR3 is 12 amino acids. Germline V CDR1 and CDR2: MNHEY, SMNVEV (reference sequence). The CDR3 DNA follows: TGTGCCATTCCCGGACAGCTCTATGGCTACACCTTC. It encodes CAIPGQLYGYTF.

The V and J genes are TRBV14 and TRBJ2-5; 11 bases fit TRBD1. J lost 0 bases, V lost 3 bases, and 3 bases had no gene match. The CDR3 runs 16 residues. Per the germline V gene, CDR1 is SGHDN and CDR2 is FVKESK. CDR3 protein: CASSHWTGGDQETQYF. The CDR3 nucleotides read TGTGCCAGCAGCCATTGGACAGGGGGCGACCAAGAGACCCAGTACTTC.

On this clonotype itself: A much larger clonotype is one base distant, so this may be a read error. The V and J genes are TRBV20-1 and TRBJ1-5, with 7 bases matching TRBD1. CDR3 size: 16 residues. Germline V gene lookup returns CDR1 DFQATT and CDR2 SNEGSKA (reference sequence). The CDR3 is CSAGQTGVGSSQPQHF. The CDR3 coding sequence is TGCAGTGCTGGACAAACAGGGGTCGGTAGCAGTCAGCCCCAGCATTTT.

This clonotype was recorded only once. The V gene is TRBV24-1, the J gene TRBJ2-7; 8 bases match TRBD2. The V segment lost 8 bases and the J segment 3 bases; nucleotides outside the gene matches: 23. This CDR3 spans 19 amino acids. CDR1 and CDR2 (germline): KGHDR, SFDVKD. CDR3 DNA: TGTGCCACCATGGCCACGGGGGGGGTTCGTCGACTGAGGGGCTACGAGCAGTACTTC. Its protein is CATMATGGVRRLRGYEQYF.

This clonotype was detected a few times. V and J are TRBV12-3 or TRBV12-4 and TRBJ2-3; perhaps TRBD2 as D (7 bases). With 6 bases removed from V and 7 bases from J, the gap between germline ends came to 14 bases. This CDR3 has 13 amino acids. This chain's CDR3 is CASSPRGGHTQYF. CDR3 sequence (DNA): TGTGCCAGCAGCCCGCGCGGGGGCCATACGCAGTATTTT.

The rearrangement uses TRBV29-1 and TRBJ2-6; D is uncertain. From germline, CDR1 is SQVTM and CDR2 ANQGSEA. The length of the CDR3 is 14 residues. V was trimmed by 4 bases and J by 2 bases, leaving 9 bases between them. CDR3 protein: CSVAGRAGANVLTF. The DNA for the CDR3 is TGCAGCGTTGCAGGCCGGGCTGGGGCCAACGTCCTGACTTTC.

This clonotype turned up a few times. The chain recombines TRBV9 with TRBJ2-3; 10 bases match TRBD1. The ends lost 0 bases at V and 5 bases at J; junction bases unmatched: 6. Germline CDR1 and CDR2: SGDLS and YYNGEE. The CDR3 spans 16 residues. For the CDR3, the DNA is TGTGCCAGCAGCGTAGGGGACAGGGGCAGGGAAGATACGCAGTATTTT. Its protein is CASSVGDRGREDTQYF.

This clonotype was seen just once. The rearrangement links TRBV28 to TRBJ2-1; TRBD1 might be the D (6 bases). Near its end, the DNA agrees better with TRBJ2-7, so the J call may be wrong. The CDR3 is made up of 16 amino acids. In germline, CDR1 is MDHEN, CDR2 SYDVKM. CDR3 sequence: CASSLGGSEASWEQYF. CDR3 DNA: TGTGCCAGCAGTCTAGGGGGTAGCGAAGCCTCCTGGGAGCAGTACTTC.

The V gene is TRBV6-5, the J gene TRBJ2-1; D call uncertain. The CDR3 totals 16 residues. Germline V gene data show CDR1 as MNHEY and CDR2 as SVGAGI. The V and J ends lost 6 bases and 4 bases respectively, with 19 bases between them. CDR3 bases: TGTGCCAGCAGATCCGAAGGGCTAGGGTTATACAATGAGCAGTTCTTC. Encoded protein: CASRSEGLGLYNEQFF.

The chain uses TRBV29-1 and TRBJ2-1; a weak D match, TRBD2 (5 bases). In germline, CDR1 is SQVTM, CDR2 ANQGSEA. V gave up 4 bases and J gave up 4 bases, with 11 bases separating them. This CDR3 comprises 13 residues. The CDR3 loop is CSVGGWLYNEQFF. CDR3 nucleotides: TGCAGCGTTGGAGGGTGGCTATACAATGAGCAGTTCTTC.

Remarks on this clonotype: A much larger clone lies one base from this, so it may be a read error. The chain is built from TRBV29-1 and TRBJ2-5; D is ambiguous. The tail of the sequence fits TRBJ2-7 better, so the J call may be wrong. The CDR3 covers 11 residues. The V gene's germline CDR1 is SQVTM and CDR2 ANQGSEA. The DNA for the CDR3 is TGCAGCGTTGCCCTGGTCGACGAGCAGTACTTC. The encoded protein is CSVALVDEQYF.

This clonotype has only a few counts. The V call is TRBV10-2, the J call TRBJ1-4; D not resolved. Germline V gene sequence: CDR1 WSHSY, CDR2 SAAADI. The CDR3 is made up of 12 amino acids. The V end was cut by 6 bases, the J end by 12 bases, with 14 bases between. The CDR3 here is CASSSPERELFF. CDR3 nucleotides: TGCGCCAGCAGCTCACCTGAGAGGGAACTGTTTTTT.

This chain links TRBV20-1 with TRBJ1-2, with D maybe TRBD1 (6 bases). The CDR3 loop spans 12 amino acids. V gave up 5 bases and J gave up 4 bases, with 11 bases separating them. Germline assignment: CDR1 DFQATT and CDR2 SNEGSKA (reference sequence). CDR3 nucleotide sequence: TGCAGTGCTCGGGGGCCGGGCTATGGCTACACCTTC. Residues: CSARGPGYGYTF.

The J gene is TRBJ1-2, the V gene TRBV25-1; no firm D call. V was pared by 2 bases and J by 4 bases, with 11 bases between. This CDR3 has 14 residues. CDR1 and CDR2 (germline): MGHDK, SYGVNS. For the CDR3, the DNA is TGTGCCAGCAGTGAAGGGGTCTCAGCCTATGGCTACACCTTC. Amino acids: CASSEGVSAYGYTF.

A word on this clonotype: This could be a read error, since a much larger clone is one nucleotide away. This chain connects TRBV24-1 to TRBJ2-3; 14 positions match TRBD2. CDR3 size: 16 residues. V lost 8 bases and J lost 14; bases outside the gene matches: 17. The germline gives CDR1 KGHDR, CDR2 SFDVKD. In DNA form, the CDR3 reads TGTGCCACCAATGACGCGGGACTAGCGGGAGACAGATACGCGTATTTT. Its protein product is CATNDAGLAGDRYAYF.

The rearrangement links TRBV4-1 to TRBJ1-5, with D maybe TRBD1 (5 bases). The CDR3 has 13 amino acids. From germline, CDR1 is MGHRA and CDR2 YSYEKL. The CDR3 protein is CAAGLAGTQPQHF. CDR3 in DNA: TGCGCGGCGGGCCTGGCAGGGACTCAGCCCCAGCATTTT.

There are a few counts of this clonotype. V is TRBV29-1 and J is TRBJ2-1; D is uncertain. CDR1 and CDR2 (germline): SQVTM, ANQGSEA. The CDR3 has 10 amino acids. With 4 bases removed from V and 8 bases from J, the gap between germline ends came to 6 bases. CDR3 sequence reads: CSVVGHEQFF. The CDR3 DNA reads as TGCAGCGTTGTGGGCCATGAGCAGTTCTTC.

The chain uses TRBV24-1 and TRBJ1-5; 7 nucleotides align to TRBD1. This CDR3 region has 16 residues. The V gene's germline CDR1 is KGHDR and CDR2 SFDVKD. With 4 bases clipped from V and 0 bases from J, the junction kept 5 bases outside the gene matches. The CDR3 sequence is CATSDRGQNSNQPQHF. The CDR3 region has the DNA TGTGCCACCAGTGACCGGGGACAGAATAGCAATCAGCCCCAGCATTTT.

This clonotype was counted between two and nine times. The chain links TRBV9 to TRBJ2-1; possible D gene TRBD1, 7 bases. The CDR3 consists of 17 residues. V dropped 1 base and J dropped 3 bases, with 17 bases sitting between them. Germline-derived CDR1 and CDR2 are SGDLS and YYNGEE. Here the CDR3 DNA reads TGTGCCAGCAGCGTATTATCGGGGGACAGCAACTACAATGAGCAGTTCTTC. It encodes CASSVLSGDSNYNEQFF. The whole variable domain, filled in from reference TRBV9 and TRBJ2-1, reads DSGVTQTPKHLITATGQRVTLRCSPRSGDLSVYWYQQSLDQGLQFLIQYYNGEERAKGNILERFSAQQFPDLHSELNLSSLELGDSALYFCASSVLSGDSNYNEQFFGPGTRLTVL.

This clonotype showed up just a few times. V is TRBV20-1 and J is TRBJ2-7; D not resolved. CDR3 length: 13 residues. Germline V gene lookup returns CDR1 DFQATT and CDR2 SNEGSKA (reference sequence). With 0 bases removed from V and 2 bases from J, the gap between germline ends came to 8 bases. CDR3 nucleotide sequence: TGCAGTGCTAGAGACAGTACGACCTACGAGCAGTACTTC. Translating it yields CSARDSTTYEQYF.

This chain links TRBV6-1 with TRBJ2-2, with TRBD2 matching 11 bases. Per the germline V gene, CDR1 is MNHNS and CDR2 is SASEGT. The CDR3 is 17 residues long. V dropped 6 bases and J dropped 1; count of bases not matched to a gene: 7. CDR3: CASRGTGTSGNTGELFF. CDR3 sequence (DNA): TGTGCCAGCAGGGGAACCGGGACTAGCGGGAACACCGGGGAGCTGTTTTTT.